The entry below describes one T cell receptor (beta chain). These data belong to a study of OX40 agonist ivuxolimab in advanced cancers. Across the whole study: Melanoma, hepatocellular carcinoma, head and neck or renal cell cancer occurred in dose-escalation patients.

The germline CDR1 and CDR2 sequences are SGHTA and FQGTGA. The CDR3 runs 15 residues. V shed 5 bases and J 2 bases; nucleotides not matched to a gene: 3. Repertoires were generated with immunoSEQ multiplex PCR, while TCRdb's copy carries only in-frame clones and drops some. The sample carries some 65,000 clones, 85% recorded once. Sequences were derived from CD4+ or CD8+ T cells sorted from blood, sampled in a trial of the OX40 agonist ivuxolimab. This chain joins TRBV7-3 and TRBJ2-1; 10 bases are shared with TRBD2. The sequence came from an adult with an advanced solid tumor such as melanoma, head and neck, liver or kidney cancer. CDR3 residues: CASSNSGRPYNEQFF. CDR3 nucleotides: TGTGCCAGCAGCAATAGCGGGAGGCCCTACAATGAGCAGTTCTTC.